Listed here are 23 T cell receptor beta chains from one sample, sequenced in a study of PD-L1 blockade in urothelial cancer. This sample's time point: pretreatment peripheral blood. Assay used: immunoSEQ multiplex PCR; TCRdb lists only in-frame clones, some missing. Of fewer than 65,000 clones listed, roughly four fifths are singletons. This sample comprised PBMCs, obtained around atezolizumab (anti-PD-L1) treatment. The receptor set was obtained from a man in his 70s with urothelial cancer.

The chain is built from TRBV19 and TRBJ2-7, with 9 bases fitting TRBD2. Trimming took 3 bases from V and 4 from J; bases not matched to a gene: 10. The CDR3 is 16 amino acids. Germline V gene lookup returns CDR1 LNHDA and CDR2 SQIVND (reference sequence). CDR3 nucleotides: TGTGCCAGTAGTATTCGGGCGGGAGGGAGACTTTACGAGCAGTACTTC. This gives the protein CASSIRAGGRLYEQYF.

The CDR3 protein is CASSKLAGENEQFF. The CDR3 DNA is TGTGCCAGCAGCAAACTAGCGGGAGAGAATGAGCAGTTCTTC. The rearrangement joins TRBV7-3 to TRBJ2-1; 11 nucleotides agree with TRBD2. Trimming at V came to 5 bases and at J to 7 bases, leaving 4 bases not matched to a gene. Per germline, CDR1 SGHTA and CDR2 FQGTGA. This CDR3 is 14 amino acids long.

This chain joins TRBV6-1 and TRBJ1-2; 9 bases are shared with TRBD1. The CDR3 has 13 amino acids. Germline V gene lookup returns CDR1 MNHNS and CDR2 SASEGT. With 10 bases clipped from V and 8 bases from J, the junction kept 11 bases outside the gene matches. The CDR3 protein is CATRRGQGSGYTF. The CDR3 bases are TGTGCCACCCGAAGGGGACAGGGATCCGGCTACACCTTC.

In its sample, this clone was seen once. The chain couples TRBV6-6 to TRBJ2-7, with TRBD2 matching 10 bases. Germline V gene lookup returns CDR1 MNHNY and CDR2 SVGAGI (reference sequence). The CDR3 consists of 15 residues. Losses at the gene ends were 8 bases for V and 5 bases for J; bases not matched to a gene: 12. CDR3 amino acids: CASCFWASGSHEQYF. CDR3 coding DNA: TGTGCCAGCTGTTTTTGGGCTAGCGGGAGCCACGAGCAGTACTTC.

V usage is TRBV25-1 and J usage is TRBJ1-2; 7 bases align to TRBD1. The CDR3 runs 15 residues. CDR1 and CDR2 (germline): MGHDK, SYGVNS. The V segment lost 6 bases and the J segment 2 bases; nucleotides outside the gene matches: 9. The CDR3 bases are TGTGCCAGCAGGTCCACAGGGGCAGGCAACTATGGCTACACCTTC. The encoded protein is CASRSTGAGNYGYTF.

The CDR3 bases are TGTGCCAGTAGTGGGCGGGCGCCGAACACTGAAGCTTTCTTT. Residues: CASSGRAPNTEAFF. This rearrangement joins TRBV19 to TRBJ1-1; D unresolved. This CDR3 spans 14 amino acids. V was pared by 5 bases and J by 1 base, with 11 bases between. The germline V gene has CDR1 LNHDA and CDR2 SQIVND (reference sequence).

This clone was detected only once. J is TRBJ2-1 and V is TRBV6-5, with 9 nucleotides matching TRBD2. The CDR3 spans 14 residues. V was pared by 5 bases and J by 6 bases, with 5 bases of the junction left unmatched. Germline CDR1 MNHEY, CDR2 SVGAGI. Written as DNA, the CDR3 is TGTGCCAGCAGTCCACTAGCGGGTCGCAATGAGCAGTTCTTC. It specifies CASSPLAGRNEQFF.

This chain connects TRBV29-1 to TRBJ1-1; possibly TRBD1 for D (5 bases). Germline V lookup: CDR1 SQVTM, CDR2 ANQGSEA. This CDR3 region has 12 residues. V was shortened by 6 bases and J by 2 bases, with 10 bases between the two germline ends. The CDR3 loop reads CSVSDSNTEAFF. Here the CDR3 DNA reads TGCAGCGTGAGTGACAGCAACACTGAAGCTTTCTTT.

The chain has TRBV7-7 and TRBJ1-1, with no clear D. Germline CDR1 reads SSHAT; CDR2 reads FNYEAQ (reference sequence). Trimming pared 2 bases from V and 2 bases from J, leaving 6 bases between. This CDR3 has 13 residues. In nucleotides, the CDR3 is TGTGCCAGCAGCTTATTGAGAAACACTGAAGCTTTCTTT. Encoded protein: CASSLLRNTEAFF.

This chain joins TRBV18 and TRBJ2-5; D possibly corresponds to TRBD1 (5 bases). The V gene's germline CDR1 is KGHSH and CDR2 LQKENI. The CDR3 contains 13 residues. V was shortened by 2 bases and J by 3 bases, with 7 bases between the two germline ends. The CDR3 sequence is CASSPGAEETQYF. In nucleotides, the CDR3 is TGTGCCAGCTCACCAGGGGCGGAAGAGACCCAGTACTTC.

The chain links TRBV11-3 to TRBJ2-7, with TRBD2 identical over 8 bases. Germline CDR1 reads SGHNT; CDR2 reads YENEEA. J lost 4 bases, V lost 4 bases, and 6 bases had no gene match. This CDR3 is built from 14 residues. DNA of the CDR3: TGTGCCAGCAGCTCACCATCGGGGGGGTACGAGCAGTACTTC. Translated, it gives CASSSPSGGYEQYF.

The chain links TRBV4-1 to TRBJ2-7; a possible D gene is TRBD2 (6 bases). This CDR3 comprises 15 residues. V was cut by 1 base and J by 5 bases, with 15 bases left in between. Germline V gene sequence: CDR1 MGHRA, CDR2 YSYEKL. The CDR3 protein is CASSQGEWEVDEQYF. Here the CDR3 DNA reads TGCGCCAGCAGCCAAGGAGAGTGGGAGGTTGACGAGCAGTACTTC.

The chain links TRBV5-6 to TRBJ2-1, with D perhaps TRBD1 (5 bases). The CDR3 contains 15 residues. Trimming removed 2 bases from V and 0 bases from J, with 9 bases in between. Germline-derived CDR1 and CDR2 are SGHDT and YYEEEE. CDR3 protein: CASSFGQGSYNEQFF. In DNA form, the CDR3 reads TGTGCCAGCAGCTTTGGCCAGGGCTCCTACAATGAGCAGTTCTTC.

In the case of this clone: This specimen includes other DNA sequences encoding the same CDR3. This chain connects TRBV5-1 to TRBJ1-2; perhaps TRBD1 as D (6 bases). The CDR3 has 13 amino acids. The V end was cut by 3 bases, the J end by 2 bases, with 8 bases between. In germline, CDR1 is SGHRS, CDR2 YFSETQ. The CDR3 bases are TGCGCCAGCAGCTCTACAGGGAACTATGGCTACACCTTC. This translates into CASSSTGNYGYTF. The entire variable domain, with the rest obtained from reference TRBV5-1 and TRBJ1-2, is as follows: KAGVTQTPRYLIKTRGQQVTLSCSPISGHRSVSWYQQTPGQGLQFLFEYFSETQRNKGNFPGRFSGRQFSNSRSEMNVSTLELGDSALYLCASSSTGNYGYTFGSGTRLTVV.

This clone has more than one count but fewer than ten. This chain joins TRBV7-9 and TRBJ2-7; D not resolved. Germline loops: CDR1 SEHNR, CDR2 FQNEAQ (reference sequence). The CDR3 has 16 residues. The V gene lost 0 bases and the J gene lost 3 bases, with 15 bases spanning the gap. CDR3 sequence reads: CASSLAGQEKDYEQYF. The CDR3 DNA follows: TGTGCCAGCAGCTTAGCAGGTCAGGAAAAGGACTACGAGCAGTACTTC.

The V and J genes are TRBV12-5 and TRBJ1-4; no clear D. Deletions cut 0 bases from V and 6 bases from J, with 14 bases between. This CDR3 region has 16 residues. Germline V CDR1 and CDR2: LGHNT, FRNRAP. The CDR3 region has the DNA TGTGCTAGTGGTTTGGTGTACCCGGAGTGGGATGAAAAACTGTTTTTT. Encoded protein: CASGLVYPEWDEKLFF. Full variable domain (rest looked up from reference TRBV12-5 and TRBJ1-4): DARVTQTPRHKVTEMGQEVTMRCQPILGHNTVFWYRQTMMQGLELLAYFRNRAPLDDSGMPKDRFSAEMPDATLATLKIQPSEPRDSAVYFCASGLVYPEWDEKLFFGSGTQLSVL.

The V and J genes are TRBV6-1 and TRBJ2-2; the D is unclear. The germline V gene has CDR1 MNHNS and CDR2 SASEGT. V gave up 1 base and J gave up 6 bases, with 6 bases separating them. This CDR3 comprises 13 residues. The CDR3 DNA follows: TGTGCCAGCAGTGAAGTCACAGCCGGGGAGCTGTTTTTT. Amino acid sequence: CASSEVTAGELFF.

CDR3 in amino acids: CASSSQGGGEKLFF. CDR3 nucleotide sequence: TGTGCCAGCAGCTCACAGGGCGGTGGGGAAAAACTGTTTTTT. The gene calls are TRBV11-2 and TRBJ1-4; D is possibly TRBD1 (6 bases). Per the germline V gene, CDR1 is SGHAT and CDR2 is FQNNGV. There are 14 residues in the CDR3. The ends were cut back, 4 bases at V and 8 bases at J, with 14 bases in the middle.

V usage is TRBV5-8 and J usage is TRBJ2-7; 8 bases align to TRBD1. J was trimmed by 5 bases and V by 4 bases; bases with no gene match: 2. CDR1 SGHTS and CDR2 YDEGEE come from the germline V gene. The CDR3 contains 12 residues. CDR3 sequence (DNA): TGTGCCAGCAGCGGACAGGGCCACGAGCAGTACTTC. Amino acids: CASSGQGHEQYF.

The rearrangement uses TRBV2 and TRBJ1-4; no definite D call. V gave up 6 bases and J gave up 7 bases, with 15 bases separating them. CDR1 and CDR2 from the germline V gene are SNHLY and FYNNEI. This CDR3 is 14 amino acids long. CDR3 DNA sequence: TGTGCCAGCAGGGCTGGAAGCAGCGTTGAAAAACTGTTTTTT. Translating gives CASRAGSSVEKLFF. Full variable domain (missing parts from reference TRBV2 and TRBJ1-4): EPEVTQTPSHQVTQMGQEVILRCVPISNHLYFYWYRQILGQKVEFLVSFYNNEISEKSEIFDDQFSVERPDGSNFTLKIRSTKLEDSAMYFCASRAGSSVEKLFFGSGTQLSVL.

This clone was counted a few times. CDR3 protein: CASRRGLTGDTQYF. CDR3 coding DNA: TGTGCCAGCAGAAGGGGACTGACTGGGGATACGCAGTATTTT. The chain combines TRBV27 with TRBJ2-3; possible D gene TRBD2, 6 bases. Trimming took off 6 bases at V and 6 bases at J, with 16 bases between the two ends. This CDR3 region has 14 residues. Germline CDR1 reads MNHEY; CDR2 reads SMNVEV (reference sequence).

The genes are TRBV7-2 and TRBJ2-3; 7 nucleotides match TRBD1. The ends lost 1 base at V and 6 bases at J; junction bases unmatched: 4. Per the germline V gene, CDR1 is SGHTA and CDR2 is FQGNSA. The CDR3 runs 14 residues. In nucleotides, the CDR3 is TGTGCCAGCAGCTTAGGAGGGGGCGGTGATACGCAGTATTTT. It specifies CASSLGGGGDTQYF. Drawing the rest from reference TRBV7-2 and TRBJ2-3, the complete variable domain is GAGVSQSPSNKVTEKGKDVELRCDPISGHTALYWYRQSLGQGLEFLIYFQGNSAPDKSGLPSDRFSAERTGGSVSTLTIQRTQQEDSAVYLCASSLGGGGDTQYFGPGTRLTVL.

The chain is built from TRBV10-2 and TRBJ1-2, with D perhaps matching TRBD1 (6 bases). The V gene's germline CDR1 is WSHSY and CDR2 SAAADI. CDR3 size: 14 residues. Deletions cut 5 bases from V and 3 bases from J, with 13 bases between. CDR3 in DNA: TGCGCCAGCAGTTCGGACAGAGGGGACTATGGCTACACCTTC. Amino acids: CASSSDRGDYGYTF.